These 18 T cell receptor beta chains share one sample of origin, sequenced in a study of T cell repertoires in cytomegalovirus infection. TCRdb fed the reads into MiXCR, producing one record per CDR3 protein. The sample includes about 180,000 distinct CDR3 sequences, 17% of them seen just once. Sequenced sample: CD8+ T cells from PBMCs. All receptors come from a human donor in good health (CMV status not recorded). Some clones in this sample may be carry-over from other donors' samples.

The V and J genes are TRBV7-9 and TRBJ2-5; the D gene is possibly TRBD2 (5 bases). V was cut by 3 bases and J by 4 bases, with 12 bases left in between. Per the germline V gene, CDR1 is SEHNR and CDR2 is FQNEAQ (reference sequence). The CDR3 length is 14 residues. The CDR3 coding sequence is TGTGCCAGCAGCTTCGAGGGAAGGGTAGAGACCCAGTACTTC. Amino acid sequence: CASSFEGRVETQYF. The whole variable domain, remainder taken from reference TRBV7-9 and TRBJ2-5, is DTGVSQNPRHKITKRGQNVTFRCDPISEHNRLYWYRQTLGQGPEFLTYFQNEAQLEKSRLLSDRFSAERPKGSFSTLEIQRTEQGDSAMYLCASSFEGRVETQYFGPGTRLLVL.

This clonotype was detected only a few times. The rearrangement joins TRBV7-2 to TRBJ2-3; the D gene could be TRBD1 or TRBD2 (6 bases each). The germline gives CDR1 SGHTA, CDR2 FQGNSA. The CDR3 sequence is 15 residues long. Trimming removed 0 bases at V and 5 bases at J, with 12 bases between. The CDR3 DNA is TGTGCCAGCAGCTTAGCTCGGGGGCCAAGAGATACGCAGTATTTT. Encoded protein: CASSLARGPRDTQYF.

This clonotype has only a few counts. The V gene is TRBV6-2 or TRBV6-3, the J gene TRBJ2-7; D unclear. The V gene lost 6 bases and the J gene lost 3 bases, with 15 bases spanning the gap. Germline CDR1 and CDR2: MNHEY and SVGEGT. The CDR3 length is 14 residues. The CDR3 DNA reads as TGTGCCAGCAGCCATAGACCGCTTTACTACGAGCAGTACTTC. It is translated as CASSHRPLYYEQYF.

There are a few counts of this clonotype. V gene TRBV27 combines with J gene TRBJ1-1; D gene ambiguous. The V gene lost 3 bases and the J gene lost 5 bases, with 13 bases spanning the gap. Germline V gene sequence: CDR1 MNHEY, CDR2 SMNVEV (reference sequence). This CDR3 region has 14 residues. CDR3 DNA sequence: TGTGCCAGCAGTTTCATGGCAAGCGGGACTGAAGCTTTCTTT. Its protein product is CASSFMASGTEAFF.

The chain joins TRBV7-8 to TRBJ2-3; D may be TRBD2 (6 bases). The CDR3 is 15 residues long. The V and J ends lost 1 base and 3 bases respectively, with 11 bases between them. The germline CDR1 and CDR2 sequences are SGHVS and FQNEAQ. The CDR3, as DNA: TGTGCCAGCAGCTTAGAGTCGGGGGTGACAGATACGCAGTATTTT. It specifies CASSLESGVTDTQYF.

This clonotype was counted only a few times. The chain recombines TRBV12-3 or TRBV12-4 with TRBJ1-1, with D uncertain. The CDR3 runs 11 residues. V lost 2 bases and J 8 bases, leaving 6 bases between the germline ends. CDR3 sequence reads: CASSLTQEAFF. For the CDR3, the DNA is TGTGCCAGCAGTTTAACTCAGGAAGCTTTCTTT.

This clonotype was counted between two and nine times. The chain recombines TRBV6-6 with TRBJ2-2; D gene ambiguous. The CDR3 consists of 16 residues. Trimming took off 6 bases at V and 6 bases at J, with 20 bases between the two ends. Germline CDR1 and CDR2: MNHNY and SVGAGI (reference sequence). CDR3 region: CASSSGAFLSPGELFF. The CDR3 DNA sequence: TGTGCCAGCAGCTCCGGTGCTTTTTTGTCCCCCGGGGAGCTGTTTTTT.

The chain is built from TRBV30 and TRBJ2-7, with D possibly being TRBD2 (6 bases). CDR3 length: 12 amino acids. V lost 3 bases to trimming and J lost 2 bases, with 8 bases between them. CDR1 GTSNPN and CDR2 SVGIG come from the germline V gene (reference sequence). The CDR3 loop reads CAWREGAYEQYF. As DNA, the CDR3 is TGTGCCTGGAGGGAGGGAGCCTACGAGCAGTACTTC.

This clonotype has only a few counts. The CDR3 here is CASSGNLDGYGYTF. The CDR3 DNA is TGTGCCAGCAGTGGGAACCTAGACGGGTATGGCTACACCTTC. The rearrangement links TRBV27 to TRBJ1-2; D remains unclear. V lost 5 bases to trimming and J lost 5 bases, with 15 bases between them. The CDR3 runs 14 residues. Germline V lookup: CDR1 MNHEY, CDR2 SMNVEV (reference sequence).

This clonotype has just one count. The chain combines TRBV27 with TRBJ1-5, with 8 positions matching TRBD1. V lost 6 bases, J lost 6 bases, and 10 bases stayed unmatched. Germline-derived CDR1 and CDR2 are MNHEY and SMNVEV (reference sequence). The CDR3 runs to 15 residues. The CDR3 nucleotides read TGTGCCAGCAGCCCTGGGACAGGCGGGGCTCAGCCCCAGCATTTT. Translated: CASSPGTGGAQPQHF.

The chain uses TRBV4-1 and TRBJ1-1; 8 nucleotides agree with TRBD1. The V and J ends lost 3 bases and 1 base, in that order; junction bases with no gene match: 7. CDR1 MGHRA and CDR2 YSYEKL come from the germline V gene. The CDR3 extends over 16 amino acids. This CDR3 is CASSHRPGTGNTEAFF. Here the CDR3 DNA reads TGCGCCAGCAGCCACCGCCCCGGGACAGGGAACACTGAAGCTTTCTTT.

The CDR3 is CASSLVGAGYTF. The CDR3, as DNA: TGTGCCAGCAGCTTAGTCGGGGCCGGCTACACCTTC. This chain links TRBV6-8 with TRBJ1-2, with a possible D match to TRBD1 (5 bases). CDR1 and CDR2 (germline): MNHGY, SAAAGT. V lost 6 bases and J lost 8, with 13 bases in between. The length of the CDR3 is 12 residues.

This clonotype was picked up a small number of times. This chain connects TRBV7-9 to TRBJ2-2, with 8 positions matching TRBD1. The CDR3 has 15 residues. V shed 4 bases, J shed 4 bases, and the junction held 5 bases outside the gene matches. Germline V gene lookup returns CDR1 SEHNR and CDR2 FQNEAQ (reference sequence). CDR3 in DNA: TGTGCCAGCAGCTCCCCGACAGGGGCCACCGGGGAGCTGTTTTTT. It encodes CASSSPTGATGELFF.

This clonotype was counted only a few times. The rearrangement links TRBV5-6 to TRBJ1-5, with 7 bases fitting TRBD1. The CDR3 covers 15 residues. The trim removed 4 bases at V and 5 bases at J, leaving 9 bases unmatched. CDR1 and CDR2 (germline): SGHDT, YYEEEE. The CDR3 here is CASSLIRQGHQPQHF. The CDR3 DNA follows: TGTGCCAGCAGCCTAATCCGACAGGGTCATCAGCCCCAGCATTTT.

The genes are TRBV2 and TRBJ2-5; 13 nucleotides align to TRBD2. The CDR3 sequence is 16 residues long. The ends lost 7 bases at V and 3 bases at J; junction bases unmatched: 8. Germline CDR1 and CDR2: SNHLY and FYNNEI. CDR3 DNA: TGTGCCAGCAAAGAACTAGCGGGGGGGCCCAAAGAGACCCAGTACTTC. It yields the protein CASKELAGGPKETQYF. The full variable domain, with the rest looked up from reference TRBV2 and TRBJ2-5, is EPEVTQTPSHQVTQMGQEVILRCVPISNHLYFYWYRQILGQKVEFLVSFYNNEISEKSEIFDDQFSVERPDGSNFTLKIRSTKLEDSAMYFCASKELAGGPKETQYFGPGTRLLVL.

The rearrangement joins TRBV29-1 to TRBJ2-1; a weak D match, TRBD1 (5 bases). V was cut by 3 bases and J by 3 bases, with 18 bases left in between. This CDR3 region has 16 residues. CDR1 is SQVTM, CDR2 ANQGSEA, per germline. The CDR3 DNA reads TGCAGCGTTGAGAGCCCCCAAGGGGCTGGCTACAATGAGCAGTTCTTC. This codes for CSVESPQGAGYNEQFF.

The chain couples TRBV29-1 to TRBJ1-1, with 8 bases matching TRBD1. Germline CDR1 is SQVTM and CDR2 is ANQGSEA. Trimming took 3 bases from V and 0 from J; bases not matched to a gene: 6. This CDR3 is built from 15 residues. The CDR3 protein is CSVEGRGRVNTEAFF. The CDR3 DNA is TGCAGCGTTGAGGGCAGGGGGCGCGTGAACACTGAAGCTTTCTTT.

The rearrangement joins TRBV7-9 to TRBJ2-7, with 9 nucleotides matching TRBD1. The V and J ends lost 3 bases and 3 bases, in that order; junction bases with no gene match: 9. The CDR3 spans 16 residues. Per germline, CDR1 SEHNR and CDR2 FQNEAQ (reference sequence). The CDR3 region is CASSFRETGGGYEQYF. The DNA of the CDR3 is TGTGCCAGCAGCTTTCGTGAGACAGGGGGAGGCTACGAGCAGTACTTC.